The 14 T cell receptor beta chains presented below share a single source sample, sequenced in a study of cytomegalovirus exposure and HLA in healthy donors. PCR was performed using 60 Vbeta and 13 Jbeta primers. Clones were read by immunoSEQ multiplex PCR, and TCRdb kept only the in-frame ones, dropping some. The sample contains some 190,000 clones, about 76% of which appear only once. Sequences were obtained from PBMCs. Receptors originate from a woman aged 45 to 65 in good health and CMV-seronegative.

This clone was seen once. The chain has TRBV5-1 and TRBJ2-7, with TRBD2 matching 7 bases. The germline gives CDR1 SGHRS, CDR2 YFSETQ. The CDR3 consists of 15 residues. The J segment lost 0 bases and the V segment lost 4 bases, leaving 7 bases of the junction unmatched. The CDR3 DNA is TGCGCCAGCAGCCCTACTGGGGGGGTCTCCTACGAGCAGTACTTC. Its protein product is CASSPTGGVSYEQYF.

The chain links TRBV5-4 to TRBJ2-3; possible D gene TRBD1, 5 bases. CDR1 and CDR2 (germline): SGHNT, YYREEE (reference sequence). V was shortened by 4 bases and J by 5 bases, with 17 bases between the two germline ends. This CDR3 spans 15 amino acids. CDR3 in DNA: TGTGCCAGCAGCCAGGGCCTTCTGCTGGGAGATACGCAGTATTTT. Translated: CASSQGLLLGDTQYF.

This clone turned up a few times. The J gene is TRBJ2-7, the V gene TRBV29-1; TRBD1 matches 10 bases. Germline V CDR1 and CDR2: SQVTM, ANQGSEA. The CDR3 extends over 13 amino acids. V trimming: 5 bases; J trimming: 3 bases; junction bases outside the gene matches: 4. The CDR3 spells CSVLRDRGYEQYF. CDR3 DNA sequence: TGCAGCGTTCTCCGGGACAGGGGCTACGAGCAGTACTTC.

CDR3 residues: CASSPRGAANVLTF. Written as DNA, the CDR3 is TGTGCCAGCAGCCCCAGGGGGGCAGCCAACGTCCTGACTTTC. V and J are TRBV7-2 and TRBJ2-6, with D possibly TRBD1 on 7 matching bases. The germline V and J ends were trimmed by 5 bases and 7 bases, with 12 bases remaining between them. Germline V gene sequence: CDR1 SGHTA, CDR2 FQGNSA. This CDR3 is built from 14 residues.

The V call is TRBV10-3, the J call TRBJ2-7; 15 bases align to TRBD2. The CDR3 extends over 18 amino acids. Unmatched junction bases numbered 9, after V lost 2 bases and J lost 4 bases. Germline V lookup: CDR1 ENHRY, CDR2 SYGVKD. CDR3 sequence reads: CAISEGLAGGLLFYEQYF. In DNA form, the CDR3 reads TGTGCCATCAGTGAGGGACTAGCGGGGGGGCTCCTCTTTTACGAGCAGTACTTC.

The chain recombines TRBV18 with TRBJ1-1, with D hard to call. V was shortened by 1 base and J by 1 base, with 13 bases between the two germline ends. The CDR3 runs 16 residues. Germline CDR1 is KGHSH and CDR2 is LQKENI. The CDR3 loop reads CASSPLGPSGNTEAFF. In nucleotides, the CDR3 is TGTGCCAGCTCACCACTGGGCCCCTCAGGGAACACTGAAGCTTTCTTT. The variable domain in full, with the rest retrieved from reference TRBV18 and TRBJ1-1, is NAGVMQNPRHLVRRRGQEARLRCSPMKGHSHVYWYRQLPEEGLKFMVYLQKENIIDESGMPKERFSAEFPKEGPSILRIQQVVRGDSAAYFCASSPLGPSGNTEAFFGQGTRLTVV.

This clone was picked up a small number of times. The CDR3 sequence: CAWSPGGPTDTQYF. CDR3 sequence (DNA): TGTGCCTGGAGTCCGGGAGGGCCAACAGATACGCAGTATTTT. The genes are TRBV30 and TRBJ2-3; 8 bases line up with TRBD2. Germline-derived CDR1 and CDR2 are GTSNPN and SVGIG (reference sequence). The CDR3 is made up of 14 amino acids. J gave up 3 bases and V 2 bases, and 4 bases lay outside the gene matches.

The chain combines TRBV4-1 with TRBJ2-1; 10 bases match TRBD1. Losses at the gene ends were 3 bases for V and 13 bases for J; bases not matched to a gene: 3. This CDR3 is 12 amino acids long. Germline V gene sequence: CDR1 MGHRA, CDR2 YSYEKL. The CDR3 sequence: CASSHGQGVQFF. DNA of the CDR3: TGCGCCAGCAGCCACGGACAGGGGGTCCAGTTCTTC.

About this clone itself: At one end, the junction sequence differs from germline, possibly due to a read error. The rearrangement uses TRBV6-5 and TRBJ2-5; perhaps D is TRBD1 or TRBD2 (6 bases each). The CDR3 sequence is 15 residues long. Germline V gene lookup returns CDR1 MNHEY and CDR2 SVGAGI. In DNA, the CDR3 is TGCGCCAGCAGTTACTCGGGGGCCGCCCCAGAGACCCAGTACTTC. Its protein is CASSYSGAAPETQYF.

The chain joins TRBV7-9 to TRBJ1-1; the match to TRBD1 covers 7 bases. Per the germline V gene, CDR1 is SEHNR and CDR2 is FQNEAQ (reference sequence). The CDR3 loop spans 14 amino acids. V shed 0 bases and J 3 bases; nucleotides not matched to a gene: 1. The CDR3 here is CASSLAQGDTEAFF. CDR3 sequence (DNA): TGTGCCAGCAGCTTAGCCCAGGGGGACACTGAAGCTTTCTTT.

The V gene is TRBV7-9, the J gene TRBJ2-7; possible D gene TRBD2, 5 bases. The CDR3 has 10 amino acids. The V and J ends lost 5 bases and 7 bases respectively, with 6 bases between them. Germline values: CDR1 SEHNR, CDR2 FQNEAQ (reference sequence). For the CDR3, the DNA is TGTGCCAGCAGCGAGGGAGAGCAGTACTTC. Its protein product is CASSEGEQYF.

This sequence joins TRBV5-1 and TRBJ2-1; tentative D call: TRBD2 (6 bases). With 2 bases removed from V and 1 base from J, the gap between germline ends came to 13 bases. This CDR3 has 16 amino acids. CDR1 and CDR2 from the germline V gene are SGHRS and YFSETQ. CDR3 DNA: TGCGCCAGCAGCTTACTCGGGACTCTTTCCTACAATGAGCAGTTCTTC. Translation: CASSLLGTLSYNEQFF.

V and J are TRBV5-1 and TRBJ2-7; 7 bases are shared with TRBD2. Germline loops: CDR1 SGHRS, CDR2 YFSETQ. Unmatched junction bases numbered 8, after V lost 4 bases and J lost 4 bases. The CDR3 covers 14 residues. The CDR3 sequence: CASSPTGGFYEQYF. CDR3 sequence (DNA): TGCGCCAGCAGCCCCACGGGGGGATTTTACGAGCAGTACTTC.

This chain links TRBV5-4 with TRBJ2-1; no clear D. V was shortened by 6 bases and J by 7 bases, with 8 bases between the two germline ends. The CDR3 runs 11 residues. Germline V gene sequence: CDR1 SGHNT, CDR2 YYREEE (reference sequence). The CDR3 DNA is TGTGCCAGCACCTCCGGGAATGAGCAGTTCTTC. This gives the protein CASTSGNEQFF.